This TCR beta chain derives from a study of CD8+CD57+ T cells in acquired aplastic anemia (dated by TCRdb to the late 2010s). Study-wide context: On average, sorted CD4+ and CD8+ cells yielded approximately 3 ug of extracted DNA, with a range of 0.2 to 27.4 ug. For healthy donor samples, the average read count was about 9.9 million for CD4+ cells and approximately 11 million for CD8+ cells.

This clonotype has at least ten counts. Its antigen remains unidentified. The input lacks base qualities; no much larger clone sits a single base away. Genomic DNA was used as template for profiling of TCR beta VDJ combinations and CDR3 sequences. An Illumina HiSeq 2000 was the platform used for TCR repertoire sequencing. The paper's processing steps were these. Repertoire assessment relied on Simpson's diversity index, CDR3 size and DJ length profiles, and TRBV/TRBJ rearrangement plots. The most abundant DNA sequence in the deep sequencing data was taken as the immunodominant clone. CDR3 amino acid sequences were checked for sharing across subjects and were also compared against the VDJdb database and published repertoires. TCRdb applied fastp at Q25 and MiXCR to the public reads, then kept only in-frame beta chains. Identical CDR3 protein sequences are pooled into one entry, listed with their most common genes and DNA. The V and J calls were not made by the authors but by TCRdb's processing. Within this sample are some 130,000 distinct CDR3 sequences, with around two fifths of them counted one time only. The biggest ten clones account for 7.5% to 9.5% of the sample.

The CDR3 contains 17 residues, cysteine and phenylalanine counted. Of the read, only the CDR3 DNA is kept; its 51 bases are in frame from base 1. CDR1 and CDR2, looked up from the germline V gene (reference sequence), are SGHNT and YYREEE. Trimming takes 4 bases off V and 2 bases off J; junction bases not matched to a gene: 12. Findings and caveats that apply to the study as a whole: CD8+ Simpson's diversity did not differ significantly between patients and healthy controls (P=0.060). Although 25 to 30 CD8+ CDR3 sequences were shared by patients and controls, these sequences appeared highly expressed in patients and within the immunodominant clones of patients.

The study deep-sequenced TCR repertoires of sorted CD4+ and CD8+ blood T cells from severe aplastic anemia patients and healthy subjects. Ficoll-Paque density gradient centrifugation was used to isolate peripheral blood mononuclear cells. Before DNA extraction, CD4+ and CD8+ T cells were sorted with FACS or magnetic beads. Here the chain combines TRBV5-4 and TRBJ1-2; a stretch of 9 junction bases matches TRBD1. The TCR originated in a human donor in good health, serving as a control. Sequences were obtained from sorted CD4+, CD8+, or CD8+CD57+ T cells (not recorded which) from PBMCs. The CDR3 sequence is CASSLGDRANYNYGYTF. Read as DNA, the sequence is TGTGCCAGCAGCCTGGGGGACAGGGCGAATTACAACTATGGCTACACCTTC.